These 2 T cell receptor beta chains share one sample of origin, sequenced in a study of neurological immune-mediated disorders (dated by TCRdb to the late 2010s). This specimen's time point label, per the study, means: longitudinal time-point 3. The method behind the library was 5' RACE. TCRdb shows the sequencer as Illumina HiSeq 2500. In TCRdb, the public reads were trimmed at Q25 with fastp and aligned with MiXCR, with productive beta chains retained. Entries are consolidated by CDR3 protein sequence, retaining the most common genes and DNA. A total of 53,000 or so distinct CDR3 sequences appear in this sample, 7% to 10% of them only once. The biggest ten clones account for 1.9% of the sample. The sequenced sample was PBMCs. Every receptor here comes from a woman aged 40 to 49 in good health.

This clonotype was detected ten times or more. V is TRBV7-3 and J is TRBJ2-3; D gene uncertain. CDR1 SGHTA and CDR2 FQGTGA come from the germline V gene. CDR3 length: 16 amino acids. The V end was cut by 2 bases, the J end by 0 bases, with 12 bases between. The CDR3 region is CASSLLGAASTDTQYF. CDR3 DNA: TGTGCCAGCAGCTTACTCGGTGCAGCTAGCACAGATACGCAGTATTTT. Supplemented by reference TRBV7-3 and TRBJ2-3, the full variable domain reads GAGVSQTPSNKVTEKGKYVELRCDPISGHTALYWYRQSLGQGPEFLIYFQGTGAADDSGLPNDRFFAVRPEGSVSTLKIQRTERGDSAVYLCASSLLGAASTDTQYFGPGTRLTVL.

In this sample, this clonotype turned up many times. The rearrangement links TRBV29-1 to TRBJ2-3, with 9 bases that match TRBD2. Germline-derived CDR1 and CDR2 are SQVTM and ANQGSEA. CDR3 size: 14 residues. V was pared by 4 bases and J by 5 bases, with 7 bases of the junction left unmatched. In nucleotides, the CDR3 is TGCAGCGTTGGTCTAGCGGGATCGGGAGATACGCAGTATTTT. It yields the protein CSVGLAGSGDTQYF.